Sequencing of this T cell receptor (beta chain) was carried out in a study of human thymus T cells. Study-wide results and limits: Thymic repertoires overlap heavily among unrelated individuals, related research has reported. V and J genes seemed to be used with bias in thymic and blood repertoires.

Sequencing was performed with immunoSEQ multiplex PCR; in TCRdb, only in-frame clones are kept and a portion is missing. The table has roughly 120,000 clones, around 94% seen once. About this clone itself: Its antigen remains unknown.

Resections from corrective heart surgery supplied the thymus tissue. Donors were healthy Finnish infants having corrective surgery for congenital heart defects. The CDR3 extends over 19 amino acids. Germline V gene sequence: CDR1 SGDLS, CDR2 YYNGEE. The germline V and J ends were trimmed by 3 bases and 3 bases, with 24 bases remaining between them. The sample was thymus tissue. The sequence was obtained from a boy under two years old with a congenital heart defect but otherwise immunologically healthy. The chain is built from TRBV9 and TRBJ1-4; D might be TRBD1 (6 bases). Here the CDR3 reads CASSAHPTVIRGSNEKLFF. The CDR3 DNA is TGTGCCAGCAGCGCGCACCCAACGGTAATCAGGGGCTCTAATGAAAAACTGTTTTTT.